This T cell receptor (beta chain) came from a study of blood T cells in healthy people across ages. A second PCR, run for about 6 to 12 cycles, used a sample-barcoded 5' primer plus a J-beta primer mix. At least 3 million CDR3-containing paired-end reads were obtained per sample. TCRdb redid the calling of the 5' RACE reads with MiXCR, one entry per CDR3 protein. The sample yields about 680,000 distinct CDR3 sequences, around 45% seen once. The CDR3 runs to 17 residues. The germline V gene has CDR1 MDHEN and CDR2 SYDVKM. With 5 bases clipped from V and 9 bases from J, the junction kept 12 bases outside the gene matches. General study points: Nothing was known about donor CMV status, and this possibly confounded expanded clonotype changes. Compared with aged donors, long-lived donors showed fewer expanded clones, suggesting selection.

Details on this clonotype: Its antigen remains unidentified.

The sequencing sample was made of blood. The V gene is TRBV28, the J gene TRBJ2-1; 14 bases line up with TRBD2. The source of this sequence is a woman aged 55-70 years in good health. CDR3 amino acids: CASSLSPGTSGSCEQFF. Written as DNA, the CDR3 is TGTGCCAGCAGTCTTAGTCCGGGGACTAGCGGGAGTTGTGAGCAGTTCTTC.